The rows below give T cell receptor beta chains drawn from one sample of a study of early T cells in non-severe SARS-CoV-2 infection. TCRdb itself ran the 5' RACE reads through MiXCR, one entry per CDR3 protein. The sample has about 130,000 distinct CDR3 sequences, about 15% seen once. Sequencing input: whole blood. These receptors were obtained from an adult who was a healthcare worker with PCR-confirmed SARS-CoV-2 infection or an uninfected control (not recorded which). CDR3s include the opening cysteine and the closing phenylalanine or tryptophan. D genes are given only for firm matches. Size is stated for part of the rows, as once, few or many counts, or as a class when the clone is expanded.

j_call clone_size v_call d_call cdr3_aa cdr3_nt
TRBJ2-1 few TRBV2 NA CARAASGDEQFF TGTGCCAGGGCGGCTAGTGGCGATGAGCAGTTCTTC
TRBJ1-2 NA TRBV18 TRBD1 CASSQNTPGQGANYGYTF TGTGCCAGCTCACAAAATACTCCGGGACAGGGGGCTAACTATGGCTACACCTTC
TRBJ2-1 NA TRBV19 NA CASTQGNSYNEQFF TGTGCCAGTACCCAGGGGAATTCCTACAATGAGCAGTTCTTC
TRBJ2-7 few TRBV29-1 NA CSVAYRRGSEQYF TGCAGCGTTGCGTACCGCCGGGGAAGCGAGCAGTACTTC
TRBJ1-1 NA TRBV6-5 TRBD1 CASSRGTDSEAFF TGTGCCAGCAGCCGCGGGACAGATTCTGAAGCTTTCTTT
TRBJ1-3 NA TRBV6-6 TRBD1 CASSYGTVENTIYF TGTGCCAGCAGTTACGGGACAGTGGAAAACACCATATATTTT
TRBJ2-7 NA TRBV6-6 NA CASSYRGFYEQYF TGTGCCAGCAGTTACCGGGGGTTCTACGAGCAGTACTTC
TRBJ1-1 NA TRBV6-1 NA CASSEAGEETEAFF TGTGCCAGCAGTGAAGCTGGGGAAGAAACTGAAGCTTTCTTT
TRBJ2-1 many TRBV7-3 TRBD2 CASSITSGAHNEQFF TGTGCCAGCAGCATAACTAGCGGGGCCCACAATGAGCAGTTCTTC
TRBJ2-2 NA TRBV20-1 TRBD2 CSARSTSGTGELFF TGCAGTGCTAGGTCGACTAGCGGCACCGGGGAGCTGTTTTTT
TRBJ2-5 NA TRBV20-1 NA CSANGGDQETQYF TGCAGTGCTAACGGCGGGGACCAAGAGACCCAGTACTTC
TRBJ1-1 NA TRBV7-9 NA CASSLDWGRTEAFF TGTGCCAGCAGCTTAGATTGGGGGAGGACTGAAGCTTTCTTT
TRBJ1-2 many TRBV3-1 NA CASSQDGGYTF TGTGCCAGCAGCCAAGACGGTGGCTACACCTTC
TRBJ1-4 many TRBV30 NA CAWSEQSEKLFF TGTGCCTGGAGTGAACAGTCTGAAAAACTGTTTTTT
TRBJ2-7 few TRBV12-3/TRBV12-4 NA CASSMLAGSYEQYF TGTGCCAGCAGTATGCTTGCCGGTTCCTACGAGCAGTACTTC
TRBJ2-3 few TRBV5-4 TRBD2 CASSLEAGGQDTQYF TGTGCCAGCAGCTTGGAGGCGGGGGGGCAGGATACGCAGTATTTT
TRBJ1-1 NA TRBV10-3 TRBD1 CAISTGETEAFF TGTGCCATCAGTACAGGGGAAACTGAAGCTTTCTTT
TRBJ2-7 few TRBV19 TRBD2 CASSIGRGEYEQYF TGTGCCAGTAGTATCGGGAGGGGTGAATACGAGCAGTACTTC
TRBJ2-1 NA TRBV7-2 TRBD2 CASSPTTFGLAGGQQFF TGTGCCAGCAGCCCAACTACTTTCGGGCTAGCGGGGGGGCAACAGTTCTTC
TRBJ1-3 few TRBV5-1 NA CASSLGSGGSLSSENTIYF TGCGCCAGCAGCTTGGGGTCCGGTGGCAGCCTAAGCTCTGAAAACACCATATATTTT
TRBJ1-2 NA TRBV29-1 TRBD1 CSAGTARSNYGYTF TGCAGCGCCGGGACAGCCAGATCTAACTATGGCTACACCTTC
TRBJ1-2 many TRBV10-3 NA CAISRGTNYGYTF TGTGCCATCAGTCGCGGCACTAACTATGGCTACACCTTC
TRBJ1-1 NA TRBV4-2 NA CASSQERVSRTEAFF TGTGCCAGCAGCCAAGAAAGGGTTTCGAGGACTGAAGCTTTCTTT
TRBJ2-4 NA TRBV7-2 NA CASSLVAENIQYF TGTGCCAGCAGCTTAGTCGCGGAAAACATTCAGTACTTC
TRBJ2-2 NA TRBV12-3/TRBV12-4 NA CASTKGGELFF TGTGCCAGCACTAAAGGCGGGGAGCTGTTTTTT
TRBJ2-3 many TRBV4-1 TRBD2 CASSQDPGLAGGRTSTDTQYF TGCGCCAGCAGCCAAGACCCCGGACTAGCGGGGGGGAGGACTAGCACAGATACGCAGTATTTT
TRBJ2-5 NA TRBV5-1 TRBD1 CASSSGTGEGETQYF TGCGCCAGCAGCTCCGGGACAGGGGAAGGAGAGACCCAGTACTTC
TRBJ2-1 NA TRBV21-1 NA CASSKGPGTKGDEQFF TGTGCCAGCAGCAAAGGACCCGGGACTAAGGGCGATGAGCAGTTCTTC